This is a list of T cell receptor beta chains from one sample in a study of blood T cells in healthy people across ages. TCRdb re-called the 5' RACE reads through MiXCR, storing one row per CDR3 protein. The sample includes around 1,000,000 distinct CDR3 sequences, around 27% of them seen just once. The same data also went into a second study, on T cells of mothers and their children.

Source material: blood. These receptors all stem from a girl aged 2 to 10 in good health. Both conserved end residues are part of each CDR3. The order of the fields is J gene, V gene, clone size, D gene, CDR3 protein, CDR3 DNA. A D gene is named only where the DNA matches it firmly. Expanded clones get a size class; other rows say once, few or many, or leave the size out.

TRBJ1-3 | TRBV20-1 | few | TRBD1 | CSAADRARNTIYF | TGCAGTGCTGCGGACAGGGCTCGAAACACCATATATTTT
TRBJ2-5 | TRBV5-1 | . | . | CASSPGASWETQYF | TGCGCCAGCAGCCCGGGCGCTAGCTGGGAGACCCAGTACTTC
TRBJ1-1 | TRBV29-1 | once | . | CSVVLFFQNTEAFF | TGCAGCGTTGTACTGTTCTTTCAGAACACTGAAGCTTTCTTT
TRBJ2-1 | TRBV28 | . | TRBD1 | CASSSTGGRRQFF | TGTGCCAGCAGTTCCACAGGGGGCCGGAGGCAGTTCTTC
TRBJ2-3 | TRBV28 | few | . | CATTRDLPPIGTQYF | TGTGCCACCACACGGGACCTCCCTCCGATTGGGACGCAGTATTTT
TRBJ2-5 | TRBV12-3/TRBV12-4 | . | . | CASSVTSQETQYF | TGTGCCAGCAGTGTAACTAGCCAAGAGACCCAGTACTTC
TRBJ1-2 | TRBV4-3 | few | . | CASSQEDPSSYGYTF | TGCGCCAGCAGCCAAGAAGACCCGAGCTCTTATGGCTACACCTTC
TRBJ2-1 | TRBV29-1 | . | TRBD2 | CSVEGGTSGNNEQFF | TGCAGCGTTGAAGGGGGGACTAGCGGGAACAATGAGCAGTTCTTC
TRBJ1-2 | TRBV29-1 | few | TRBD1 | CSVPQDRDYGYTF | TGCAGCGTACCGCAGGACAGGGACTATGGCTACACCTTC
TRBJ2-7 | TRBV5-1 | . | TRBD2 | CASTIAGSGYEQYF | TGCGCCAGCACCATAGCGGGATCGGGCTACGAGCAGTACTTC
TRBJ1-3 | TRBV7-9 | once | . | CASSYRDGNTIYF | TGTGCCAGCAGCTACAGGGATGGAAACACCATATATTTT
TRBJ2-1 | TRBV4-2 | few | TRBD2 | CASSGPGTTYNEQFF | TGTGCCAGCAGCGGACCAGGGACTACCTACAATGAGCAGTTCTTC
TRBJ1-5 | TRBV7-8 | few | . | CASSLYNQPQHF | TGTGCCAGCAGCTTATATAACCAGCCCCAGCATTTT
TRBJ2-1 | TRBV27 | . | . | CASSGWRFEQFF | TGTGCCAGCAGTGGTTGGCGGTTTGAGCAGTTCTTC
TRBJ2-5 | TRBV28 | . | TRBD1 | CASSLRGQRETQYF | TGTGCCAGCAGTTTAAGGGGACAGCGAGAGACCCAGTACTTC
TRBJ2-3 | TRBV7-2 | few | . | CASSFLEDLSTDTQYF | TGTGCCAGCAGCTTTTTGGAGGACCTTAGCACAGATACGCAGTATTTT
TRBJ1-2 | TRBV29-1 | few | . | CSVSGGYTF | TGCAGCGTTAGTGGTGGCTACACCTTC
TRBJ2-4 | TRBV28 | . | . | CASSPLDRAKNIQYF | TGTGCCAGCAGCCCTTTAGACAGGGCCAAAAACATTCAGTACTTC
TRBJ2-1 | TRBV9 | . | . | CASSEDEPPYNEQFF | TGTGCCAGCAGCGAGGACGAGCCCCCCTACAATGAGCAGTTCTTC
TRBJ2-2 | TRBV29-1 | few | TRBD2 | CSVDPRGGGTGELFF | TGCAGCGTTGACCCTCGGGGGGGTGGCACCGGGGAGCTGTTTTTT
TRBJ1-4 | TRBV5-1 | . | . | CASREAAAEKLFF | TGCGCCAGCAGAGAGGCAGCCGCAGAAAAACTGTTTTTT
TRBJ2-3 | TRBV12-5 | few | . | CASGFLPQTDTQYF | TGTGCTAGTGGTTTCCTCCCTCAGACAGATACGCAGTATTTT
TRBJ2-7 | TRBV20-1 | . | . | CSARDTRTSYEQYF | TGCAGTGCTAGAGACACTAGGACTTCCTACGAGCAGTACTTC
TRBJ1-1 | TRBV28 | . | . | CASIEIGGPKGTEAFF | TGTGCCAGCATCGAAATCGGGGGTCCGAAGGGGACTGAAGCTTTCTTT
TRBJ2-7 | TRBV29-1 | . | . | CSVQVGEQYF | TGCAGCGTCCAAGTCGGCGAGCAGTACTTC
TRBJ2-5 | TRBV27 | few | . | CASSFAGGPETQYF | TGTGCCAGCAGTTTTGCAGGTGGCCCAGAGACCCAGTACTTC
TRBJ2-3 | TRBV4-3 | . | . | CASSQDSSRTQYF | TGCGCCAGCAGCCAAGATAGCTCCCGTACGCAGTATTTT
TRBJ2-3 | TRBV12-3/TRBV12-4 | few | TRBD2 | CASTSRGLAGTDTQYF | TGTGCCAGCACCTCGAGGGGACTAGCAGGCACAGATACGCAGTATTTT
TRBJ2-5 | TRBV28 | . | . | CASDPLPAVGAQETQYF | TGTGCCAGCGACCCCCTGCCCGCCGTCGGAGCCCAAGAGACCCAGTACTTC
TRBJ2-3 | TRBV2 | . | TRBD1 | CASKVIGQGEDTQYF | TGTGCCAGCAAAGTCATAGGACAGGGAGAAGATACGCAGTATTTT
TRBJ2-3 | TRBV10-2 | few | TRBD2 | CASSDSGRATDTQYF | TGCGCCAGCAGTGACTCAGGGAGGGCCACAGATACGCAGTATTTT
TRBJ2-1 | TRBV29-1 | . | . | CSVVPPSSVYNEQFF | TGCAGCGTTGTCCCCCCGTCCTCGGTTTACAATGAGCAGTTCTTC
TRBJ2-7 | TRBV28 | many | TRBD2 | CASSPGLAAYEQYF | TGTGCCAGCAGTCCGGGACTAGCGGCCTACGAGCAGTACTTC
TRBJ2-5 | TRBV6-1 | few | TRBD2 | CASSPVVAGGLKTQYF | TGTGCCAGCAGCCCTGTGGTAGCGGGGGGGCTAAAGACCCAGTACTTC
TRBJ2-7 | TRBV5-1 | few | . | CASSSGDSTYEQYF | TGCGCCAGTAGCTCGGGAGACAGCACCTACGAGCAGTACTTC